Following are 13 T cell receptor beta chains from one sample sequenced in a study of shared clonotypes between healthy human individuals. Sequencing used immunoSEQ multiplex PCR; TCRdb keeps in-frame clones, though not all of them. This sample carries about 820,000 clones, around 92% of them seen once, and the ten largest clones take 20% to 30%. Naive CD8 cells were CD45RO-negative, positively selected for CCR7, excluding terminally differentiated effector memory CD45RA+ cells. The material sequenced was naive CD8+ T cells sorted from blood. The receptor set was obtained from a man aged 25-45 years in good health.

The CDR3 sequence: CASSTGQGEVYEQYF. The CDR3 DNA is TGTGCCAGCAGTACCGGACAGGGGGAGGTCTACGAGCAGTACTTC. The chain joins TRBV7-9 to TRBJ2-7; 10 bases map to TRBD1. The CDR3 spans 15 residues. Germline V CDR1 and CDR2: SEHNR, FQNEAQ (reference sequence). Unmatched junction bases numbered 8, after V lost 6 bases and J lost 3 bases.

The chain recombines TRBV7-2 with TRBJ1-1; no clear D. The CDR3 runs 14 residues. Trimming left V 5 bases short and J 10 bases short, with 20 bases between. Germline CDR1 and CDR2: SGHTA and FQGNSA. CDR3 protein: CASSQRDMSRGAFF. CDR3 DNA sequence: TGTGCCAGCAGCCAGAGGGATATGTCGAGAGGAGCTTTCTTT.

The chain couples TRBV15 to TRBJ2-2; D possibly corresponds to TRBD2 (6 bases). Germline V gene sequence: CDR1 LNHNV, CDR2 YYDKDF (reference sequence). Trimming removed 1 base at V and 3 bases at J, with 9 bases between. The CDR3 is 15 amino acids. CDR3 nucleotides: TGTGCCACCAGCAGAGCGACGGGGGACACCGGGGAGCTGTTTTTT. Translating gives CATSRATGDTGELFF.

The CDR3 coding sequence is TGCGCCAGCAGCTTGGGGACAGGGGGGACTAATGAAAAACTGTTTTTT. It yields the protein CASSLGTGGTNEKLFF. This sequence joins TRBV5-1 and TRBJ1-4, with 10 nucleotides matching TRBD1. The CDR3 runs 16 residues. V gave up 0 bases and J gave up 2 bases; unmatched junction bases: 1. Germline-derived CDR1 and CDR2 are SGHRS and YFSETQ. Drawing the rest from reference TRBV5-1 and TRBJ1-4, the complete variable domain is KAGVTQTPRYLIKTRGQQVTLSCSPISGHRSVSWYQQTPGQGLQFLFEYFSETQRNKGNFPGRFSGRQFSNSRSEMNVSTLELGDSALYLCASSLGTGGTNEKLFFGSGTQLSVL.

The chain uses TRBV2 and TRBJ2-2, with 8 positions matching TRBD2. Trimming took 6 bases from V and 1 from J; bases not matched to a gene: 10. The CDR3 is 17 residues long. Germline V gives CDR1 SNHLY, CDR2 FYNNEI. This CDR3 reads CASSELLTSENTGELFF. The CDR3 DNA sequence: TGTGCCAGCAGCGAACTTTTGACTAGCGAGAACACCGGGGAGCTGTTTTTT.

This clone showed up just once. The V call is TRBV6-5, the J call TRBJ2-7; no clear D. The CDR3 is 13 amino acids. The ends were cut back, 4 bases at V and 5 bases at J, with 12 bases in the middle. Germline V gives CDR1 MNHEY, CDR2 SVGAGI. CDR3 amino acids: CASSSLDLNEQYF. The CDR3 nucleotides are TGTGCCAGCAGTTCCCTTGACTTGAACGAGCAGTACTTC.

The chain has TRBV9 and TRBJ2-2; 8 bases fit TRBD2. Germline V gene sequence: CDR1 SGDLS, CDR2 YYNGEE. The CDR3 sequence is 16 residues long. Losses at the gene ends were 4 bases for V and 4 bases for J; bases not matched to a gene: 9. For the CDR3, the DNA is TGTGCCAGCAGCCCTTACCTAGCGGGCGTCACCGGGGAGCTGTTTTTT. Protein product: CASSPYLAGVTGELFF.

This sequence joins TRBV7-9 and TRBJ1-2; 7 bases are a match to TRBD1. CDR1 and CDR2 (germline): SEHNR, FQNEAQ (reference sequence). V shed 1 base, J shed 4 bases, and the junction held 6 bases outside the gene matches. The CDR3 contains 15 residues. CDR3 DNA sequence: TGTGCCAGCAGCTTAGGAGGGGGCTCCGGCTATGGCTACACCTTC. Translating gives CASSLGGGSGYGYTF.

This chain joins TRBV28 and TRBJ2-5; 9 nucleotides align to TRBD2. J gave up 5 bases and V 2 bases, and 6 bases lay outside the gene matches. The CDR3 spans 15 residues. Germline V lookup: CDR1 MDHEN, CDR2 SYDVKM. DNA of the CDR3: TGTGCCAGCAGTTTAATGGCTAGCGGGATGGAGACCCAGTACTTC. Protein sequence: CASSLMASGMETQYF.

This chain uses TRBV7-6 with TRBJ1-1; D is unresolved. This CDR3 has 13 residues. Trimming cost V 5 bases and J 0 bases, with 7 bases left between them. The germline CDR1 and CDR2 sequences are SGHVS and FNYEAQ. The CDR3 region is CASSKTLNTEAFF. The CDR3 DNA sequence: TGTGCCAGCAGCAAGACCCTGAACACTGAAGCTTTCTTT.

Regarding this clone: The sample holds other DNA sequences that translate to the same CDR3. The chain has TRBV19 and TRBJ2-7, with a weak D call TRBD1 (6 bases). V lost 5 bases, J lost 4 bases, and 9 bases lay in between. Germline V gene lookup returns CDR1 LNHDA and CDR2 SQIVND (reference sequence). This CDR3 spans 12 amino acids. The CDR3 sequence is CASSPTGYEQYF. Here the CDR3 DNA reads TGTGCCAGTAGTCCGACAGGTTACGAGCAGTACTTC.

V and J are TRBV28 and TRBJ2-1, with 9 nucleotides matching TRBD1. This CDR3 contains 15 residues. V dropped 7 bases and J dropped 9; count of bases not matched to a gene: 13. CDR1 MDHEN and CDR2 SYDVKM come from the germline V gene. CDR3 loop: CASTWEQGAFSEQFF. For the CDR3, the DNA is TGTGCCAGCACCTGGGAACAGGGGGCTTTCAGTGAGCAGTTCTTC.

In its sample, this clone was seen once. The DNA of the CDR3 is TGTGCCAGCAGCCCCGGATCCCGGACAGAGATCACAGATACGCAGTATTTT. Its translation is CASSPGSRTEITDTQYF. J is TRBJ2-3 and V is TRBV11-2; tentatively, D is TRBD1 (6 bases). This CDR3 has 17 residues. The V and J ends lost 5 bases and 2 bases respectively, with 20 bases between them. Germline loops: CDR1 SGHAT, CDR2 FQNNGV.